This TCR beta chain was retrieved from a study of cytomegalovirus exposure and HLA in healthy donors. PCR amplification relied on 60 Vbeta primers (plus 13 Jbeta primers). The table came from immunoSEQ multiplex PCR; TCRdb's copy has only in-frame clones and leaves some out. The sample has about 200,000 clones, around 78% seen once. Germline CDR1 LGHNA, CDR2 YNFKEQ. With V trimmed by 5 bases and J by 5 bases, 0 bases remained unmatched. This CDR3 has 14 amino acids. The TCR comes from a man aged 30 to 45 in good health and CMV-seronegative. Sequenced: PBMCs. The V call is TRBV4-2, the J call TRBJ2-1; 13 nucleotides line up with TRBD2. The CDR3 bases are TGTGCCAGCAGCGGGACTAGCGGGAACAATGAGCAGTTCTTC. Its translation: CASSGTSGNNEQFF.